This TCR beta chain emerged from a study of blood T cell repertoires in COVID-19. Across the study: Spain, Italy and the United States supplied samples that represented acute and convalescent COVID-19. PBMCs, B-cell-depleted T cells, or T cells provided the cDNA or gDNA that made up the material.

How the authors handled the data: From reference gene primer amplification, estimates of nucleated cell counts were derived. Sequencing used immunoSEQ multiplex PCR; TCRdb keeps in-frame clones, though not all of them. V, J and clone size are taken as reported in that table, and D and trimming were inferred from the DNA itself. The table has around 270,000 clones, around 90% seen once. This CDR3 has 16 residues. V lost 6 bases to trimming and J lost 3 bases, with 18 bases between them. In germline, CDR1 is MNHEY, CDR2 SMNVEV (reference sequence). This sequence joins TRBV27 and TRBJ2-1, with a tentative D call TRBD2 (6 bases). This receptor was obtained from a man aged 55 to 69 who had recovered from COVID-19. Specimen: peripheral blood. The CDR3 coding sequence is TGTGCCAGCAGGATACAAACTGGGGGGAGCTACAATGAGCAGTTCTTC. Residues: CASRIQTGGSYNEQFF.